This entry lists 10 T cell receptor beta chains sequenced from one sample in a study of T cell responses to AZD1222 COVID-19 vaccine. Clones were sequenced by immunoSEQ multiplex PCR, and TCRdb holds only the in-frame ones, with some missing. The table lists about 120,000 clones, 88% of them singletons, with roughly 20% in the top ten. The sequencing used peripheral blood, collected on day 0 of MenACWY control vaccination. These receptors were taken from an adult in good health.

This rearrangement joins TRBV10-2 to TRBJ2-3; TRBD2 might be the D (6 bases). The CDR3 sequence is 14 residues long. The germline V gene has CDR1 WSHSY and CDR2 SAAADI. V lost 7 bases and J lost 7, with 18 bases in between. CDR3 amino acids: CASTDGGSMHTQYF. The CDR3 DNA is TGCGCCAGCACGGACGGGGGATCAATGCATACGCAGTATTTT.

This clone was detected only once. The chain uses TRBV30 and TRBJ1-2, with 10 bases matching TRBD1. This CDR3 is built from 13 residues. Germline V CDR1 and CDR2: GTSNPN, SVGIG (reference sequence). J was trimmed by 7 bases and V by 3 bases; bases with no gene match: 5. The CDR3 coding sequence is TGTGCCTGGAGAGGACAGGGGGTGGGTGGCTACACCTTC. Residues: CAWRGQGVGGYTF.

The chain employs TRBV6-5 and TRBJ1-5, with D unresolved. The V gene's germline CDR1 is MNHEY and CDR2 SVGAGI. CDR3 length: 15 amino acids. V gave up 2 bases and J gave up 1 base, with 9 bases separating them. CDR3 amino acids: CASSYRQASNQPQHF. The CDR3 bases are TGTGCCAGCAGTTACAGGCAGGCGAGCAATCAGCCCCAGCATTTT.

This chain uses TRBV27 with TRBJ2-3; TRBD2 aligns across 9 bases. CDR1 MNHEY and CDR2 SMNVEV come from the germline V gene (reference sequence). V was clipped by 9 bases and J by 3 bases; unmatched bases: 13. This CDR3 spans 16 amino acids. Here the CDR3 DNA reads TGTGCCAGATCCCAATCGGCGGGAGGGCGGACAGATACGCAGTATTTT. Translating it yields CARSQSAGGRTDTQYF.

The gene calls are TRBV3-1 (or the pseudogene TRBV3-2) and TRBJ1-6, with unresolved D. Trimming cost V 3 bases and J 5 bases, with 14 bases left between them. Germline V lookup: CDR1 LGHDT, CDR2 YNNKEL (reference sequence). The CDR3 covers 16 residues. The CDR3 sequence: CASSHLRALHNSPLHF. The CDR3 DNA follows: TGTGCCAGCAGCCACCTCCGGGCCCTTCATAATTCACCCCTCCACTTT.

J is TRBJ1-6 and V is TRBV6-2 or TRBV6-3, with D perhaps TRBD1 (5 bases). Germline assignment: CDR1 MNHEY and CDR2 SVGEGT. Trimming cost V 0 bases and J 6 bases, with 12 bases left between them. The CDR3 spans 16 residues. CDR3: CASSYSAGYPNSPLHF. The CDR3 region has the DNA TGTGCCAGCAGTTACTCGGCAGGGTATCCTAATTCACCCCTCCACTTT.

The chain carries TRBV28 and TRBJ2-2; D gene unclear. The CDR3 sequence is 13 residues long. The germline V gene has CDR1 MDHEN and CDR2 SYDVKM. V lost 6 bases, J lost 7 bases, and 12 bases lay in between. CDR3 coding DNA: TGTGCCAGCAGGCGTCCCCCGGGCGGGGAGCTGTTTTTT. Amino acid sequence: CASRRPPGGELFF.

A word on this clone: One end of the junction does not line up with germline, which may come from a read error. This sequence joins TRBV2 and TRBJ1-6; D remains ambiguous. Looked up from germline, CDR1 is SNHLY and CDR2 is FYNNEI. This CDR3 comprises 15 residues. This CDR3 is CASREDGSYNSPLHF. Written as DNA, the CDR3 is TGTGCCAGCAGAGAAGACGGATCCTATAATTCACCCCTCCACTTT.

The rearrangement joins TRBV9 to TRBJ2-7; D gene unclear. Trimming pared 2 bases from V and 6 bases from J, leaving 15 bases between. The CDR3 length is 14 residues. Germline V gene data show CDR1 as SGDLS and CDR2 as YYNGEE. CDR3 residues: CASSVKGASTEQYF. The CDR3 region has the DNA TGTGCCAGCAGCGTGAAAGGAGCGTCAACCGAGCAGTACTTC. Full variable domain (missing parts from reference TRBV9 and TRBJ2-7): DSGVTQTPKHLITATGQRVTLRCSPRSGDLSVYWYQQSLDQGLQFLIQYYNGEERAKGNILERFSAQQFPDLHSELNLSSLELGDSALYFCASSVKGASTEQYFGPGTRLTVT.

This chain uses TRBV18 with TRBJ2-7, with D unresolved. Germline V lookup: CDR1 KGHSH, CDR2 LQKENI. Trimming left V 3 bases short and J 5 bases short, with 20 bases between. This CDR3 region has 16 residues. The chain's CDR3 is CASSPVPLGGLNEQYF. CDR3 nucleotide sequence: TGTGCCAGCTCACCCGTGCCACTCGGCGGTCTCAACGAGCAGTACTTC.